This TCR beta chain was captured by sequencing in a study of cytomegalovirus exposure and HLA in healthy donors. Notes on the study in general: The study found most TCR sequences rare, yet found some public TCRs in many donors. For presence/absence analyses, sequencing depth was assumed to be roughly uniform across donors.

PCR was performed using 60 Vbeta and 13 Jbeta primers. Sequenced by immunoSEQ multiplex PCR; TCRdb stores in-frame clones only, minus some. The sample contains some 100,000 clones, under 80% of which appear only once. Worth noting for this clone: Its antigen remains unidentified.

V lost 7 bases and J 7 bases, leaving 20 bases between the germline ends. The CDR3 extends over 15 amino acids. Germline values: CDR1 WSHSY, CDR2 SAAADI. Donors in the study were healthy people who gave bone marrow. J is TRBJ1-5 and V is TRBV10-2; TRBD1 is a possible D gene (5 bases). The origin of this receptor is a woman aged 50 to 60 in good health and CMV-seropositive. Sequenced input: PBMCs. The CDR3 DNA sequence: TGCGCCAGCACCCCCGGGGGGGAGGGTGCCCAGCCCCAGCATTTT. The encoded protein is CASTPGGEGAQPQHF.